Sequencing of this T cell receptor (beta chain) was carried out in a study of beta chain features in type 1 diabetes. Study results and limitations: Type 1 diabetes patients showed a moderate but significant shortening of TCRB CDR3s in all four CD4+ subsets. The naive, central memory and Treg TCRB repertoires of patients appeared to be more similar to one another than those of healthy donors.

The CDR3 consists of 15 residues. The V and J ends lost 5 bases and 6 bases, in that order; junction bases with no gene match: 11. Germline CDR1 is SEHNR and CDR2 is FQNEAQ (reference sequence). This clone has a handful of counts. Its antigen is unknown. The sequenced template was cDNA made from the entire isolated RNA. Produced via immunoSEQ multiplex PCR; TCRdb's table is partial and in-frame only. The sample lists about 160,000 clones; under 13% were seen once. The receptor's source is a man aged 25-45 years with type 1 diabetes. The chain combines TRBV7-9 with TRBJ1-1, with TRBD1 identical over 8 bases. Source material: central memory CD4+ T cells from blood. CDR3 sequence (DNA): TGTGCCAGCAGCCCACAGGGACAGGTCCTATCTGAAGCTTTCTTT. Translated, it gives CASSPQGQVLSEAFF. Full variable domain (missing parts from reference TRBV7-9 and TRBJ1-1): DTGVSQNPRHKITKRGQNVTFRCDPISEHNRLYWYRQTLGQGPEFLTYFQNEAQLEKSRLLSDRFSAERPKGSFSTLEIQRTEQGDSAMYLCASSPQGQVLSEAFFGQGTRLTVV.